This is a list of T cell receptor beta chains from one sample in a study of blood T cells in healthy people across ages. TCRdb passed the 5' RACE reads through MiXCR, listing each CDR3 protein once. The sample yields hundreds of thousands of distinct CDR3 sequences, roughly 25% seen once. The same data also contributed to another study, on T cells of mothers and their children.

Sample: blood. The receptors shown here come from a boy between 10 and 17 years old in good health. Each CDR3 is given with its conserved first and last residue. D genes are given only for firm matches. Part of the rows lack a size; the others show once, few, many or a class for expanded clones.

>TRBV29-1|TRBJ2-7|TRBD1|-
CSVAGTVAYEQYF
TGCAGCGTTGCGGGGACAGTAGCCTACGAGCAGTACTTC
>TRBV18|TRBJ2-1|-|few
CASSTDYAYNEQFF
TGTGCCAGCTCGACGGACTACGCCTACAATGAGCAGTTCTTC
>TRBV6-5|TRBJ2-3|TRBD2|-
CASSPEAGAGYTQYF
TGTGCCAGCAGTCCCGAGGCGGGAGCGGGTTATACGCAGTATTTT
>TRBV7-9|TRBJ2-7|TRBD1|-
CASSGQGSEQYF
TGTGCCAGCAGCGGACAGGGAAGCGAGCAGTACTTC
>TRBV15|TRBJ1-3|-|many
CATSRAPAGTSGNTIYF
TGTGCCACCAGCAGAGCCCCGGCGGGGACCTCTGGAAACACCATATATTTT
>TRBV29-1|TRBJ1-2|-|-
CSVEMTGYGYTF
TGCAGCGTTGAAATGACAGGTTATGGCTACACCTTC
>TRBV4-1|TRBJ2-5|-|-
CASSQGQKQETQYF
TGCGCCAGCAGCCAAGGACAGAAACAAGAGACCCAGTACTTC
>TRBV11-3|TRBJ2-1|TRBD2|few
CASSYPGLAGFNEQFF
TGTGCCAGCAGCTACCCGGGACTAGCGGGGTTTAATGAGCAGTTCTTC
>TRBV12-3/TRBV12-4|TRBJ2-7|TRBD2|-
CASSYQAGVYEQYF
TGTGCCAGCAGTTATCAAGCGGGGGTTTACGAGCAGTACTTC
>TRBV12-3/TRBV12-4|TRBJ2-1|-|-
CASSQAWEQFF
TGTGCCAGCAGCCAAGCGTGGGAGCAGTTCTTC
>TRBV27|TRBJ2-3|TRBD2|-
CASSPLAGGDDTQYF
TGTGCCAGCAGTCCACTAGCGGGAGGAGACGATACGCAGTATTTT
>TRBV10-3|TRBJ1-2|-|few
CANRREQGEGHYGYTF
TGTGCCAACCGGAGAGAACAGGGTGAGGGGCACTATGGCTACACCTTC
>TRBV7-2|TRBJ1-3|-|once
CASSLSPLPGNTIYF
TGTGCCAGCAGCTTATCTCCCTTGCCGGGAAACACCATATATTTT
>TRBV27|TRBJ2-3|-|-
CASRPGTPGDTQYF
TGTGCCAGCAGACCCGGCACCCCAGGAGATACGCAGTATTTT
>TRBV24-1|TRBJ2-2|-|-
CATSDIPWQGSDTGELFF
TGTGCCACCAGTGATATACCCTGGCAGGGAAGTGACACCGGGGAGCTGTTTTTT
>TRBV7-9|TRBJ1-4|TRBD1|few
CASSPTGGANEKLFF
TGTGCCAGCAGCCCAACAGGGGGAGCTAATGAAAAACTGTTTTTT
>TRBV6-5|TRBJ2-1|-|-
CASESSSSLGNEQFF
TGTGCCAGCGAAAGCTCCTCCTCACTTGGCAATGAGCAGTTCTTC
>TRBV10-3|TRBJ2-7|TRBD1|-
CAISGITGAEQYF
TGTGCCATCAGTGGAATAACAGGGGCCGAGCAGTACTTC
>TRBV12-3/TRBV12-4|TRBJ1-5|TRBD1|-
CASSPGGGGQGPQHF
TGTGCCAGCAGTCCAGGGGGCGGGGGACAAGGGCCCCAGCATTTT
>TRBV4-3|TRBJ2-7|TRBD1|few
CASSQDAGQGAYEQYF
TGCGCCAGCAGCCAAGATGCGGGACAGGGGGCGTACGAGCAGTACTTC
>TRBV4-3|TRBJ2-2|-|-
CASSQGKLTGELFF
TGCGCCAGCAGCCAAGGCAAGCTTACCGGGGAGCTGTTTTTT
>TRBV24-1|TRBJ2-7|-|few
CATSEVDTLFSYEQYF
TGTGCCACCAGTGAGGTGGACACACTGTTTTCCTACGAGCAGTACTTC
>TRBV5-1|TRBJ2-1|-|many
CASSQTTGFNEQFF
TGCGCCAGCAGCCAAACCACAGGGTTCAATGAGCAGTTCTTC